This entry lists 18 T cell receptor beta chains sequenced from one sample in a study of beta chain features in type 1 diabetes. Since all of the isolated RNA was reverse transcribed, expressed TCRB transcripts were what got sequenced. Some clones are missing from TCRdb's copy, which holds only in-frame ones; the method was immunoSEQ multiplex PCR. This sample has about 240,000 clones, with approximately 15% found just once. Study-wide findings and caveats: All four CD4+ subsets of Type 1 diabetes patients contained TCRB CDR3s that were moderately but significantly shorter.

The antigens for these receptors are not known. Sequencing was carried out using naive CD4+ T cells from blood. These TCRs come from a young man with type 1 diabetes.

In its sample, this clone was seen a few times. This sequence joins TRBV6-6 and TRBJ2-4; TRBD2 matches 14 bases. Germline V gives CDR1 MNHNY, CDR2 SVGAGI (reference sequence). V was pared by 6 bases and J by 8 bases, with 9 bases of the junction left unmatched. This CDR3 is built from 16 residues. The CDR3 is CASRGTSGSNWDIQYF. The DNA of the CDR3 is TGTGCCAGCAGGGGGACTAGCGGGAGTAATTGGGACATTCAGTACTTC.

A few counts support this clone. V is TRBV6-5 and J is TRBJ2-5, with a weak D call TRBD1 (5 bases). Per the germline V gene, CDR1 is MNHEY and CDR2 is SVGAGI. Trimming removed 4 bases at V and 5 bases at J, with 14 bases between. This CDR3 comprises 14 residues. CDR3 nucleotide sequence: TGTGCCAGCAGTTTGGAAGGGGCTTGGGAGACCCAGTACTTC. This sequence encodes CASSLEGAWETQYF.

The V call is TRBV25-1, the J call TRBJ2-1; TRBD1 agrees at 7 bases. Per the germline V gene, CDR1 is MGHDK and CDR2 is SYGVNS. V trimming: 3 bases; J trimming: 8 bases; junction bases outside the gene matches: 10. This CDR3 has 15 amino acids. In DNA, the CDR3 is TGTGCCAGCAGTGACGCAACAGGGGCGGGCGATGAGCAGTTCTTC. Translating gives CASSDATGAGDEQFF.

The sample holds a few counts of this clone. The J gene is TRBJ1-1, the V gene TRBV9; tentative D call: TRBD1 (5 bases). Germline assignment: CDR1 SGDLS and CDR2 YYNGEE. V was pared by 4 bases and J by 2 bases, with 12 bases between. The CDR3 length is 14 residues. CDR3: CASSPQTANTEAFF. Here the CDR3 DNA reads TGTGCCAGCAGCCCACAGACAGCAAACACTGAAGCTTTCTTT.

This clone was counted only a few times. The CDR3 reads CATSRLTSGVQGEQYF. The CDR3, as DNA: TGTGCCACCAGCAGACTTACTAGCGGAGTTCAGGGCGAGCAGTACTTC. This chain links TRBV15 with TRBJ2-7; 8 bases align to TRBD2. The CDR3 totals 16 residues. V shed 2 bases and J 6 bases; nucleotides not matched to a gene: 12. Germline V gene lookup returns CDR1 LNHNV and CDR2 YYDKDF (reference sequence).

In this sample, this clone turned up a few times. The chain couples TRBV18 to TRBJ1-1; 10 bases fit TRBD1. CDR1 is KGHSH and CDR2 is LQKENI in the germline V gene. The CDR3 loop spans 14 amino acids. V was pared by 6 bases and J by 3 bases, with 4 bases of the junction left unmatched. CDR3 in DNA: TGTGCCAGCTCCCGACAGGGGGCGGACACTGAAGCTTTCTTT. Translation: CASSRQGADTEAFF.

The chain carries TRBV5-1 and TRBJ2-7; 7 nucleotides match TRBD2. V lost 4 bases and J lost 0; bases outside the gene matches: 7. The CDR3 is 15 amino acids. From germline, CDR1 is SGHRS and CDR2 YFSETQ. The CDR3 spells CASSPQGGSSYEQYF. For the CDR3, the DNA is TGCGCCAGCAGCCCGCAAGGCGGGAGCTCCTACGAGCAGTACTTC.

This clone was observed a handful of times. The chain joins TRBV7-9 to TRBJ1-2, with a tentative D call TRBD1 (6 bases). V lost 5 bases and J 4 bases, leaving 17 bases between the germline ends. Germline-derived CDR1 and CDR2 are SEHNR and FQNEAQ (reference sequence). CDR3 length: 15 amino acids. CDR3 DNA sequence: TGTGCCAGCAGCCCAAAGTGGACAGCAACCTATGGCTACACCTTC. Its translation is CASSPKWTATYGYTF.

This clone has just a few counts. The J gene is TRBJ2-7, the V gene TRBV6-5; 10 bases are a match to TRBD2. Germline lookup yields CDR1 MNHEY and CDR2 SVGAGI. CDR3 length: 16 residues. V trimming: 2 bases; J trimming: 0 bases; junction bases outside the gene matches: 4. The CDR3 region is CASSYGASGSSYEQYF. The CDR3 region has the DNA TGTGCCAGCAGTTACGGTGCTAGCGGGAGCTCCTACGAGCAGTACTTC.

J is TRBJ1-5 and V is TRBV7-2, with D perhaps matching TRBD1 (6 bases). The CDR3 consists of 15 residues. Trimming removed 1 base at V and 0 bases at J, with 7 bases between. Germline lookup yields CDR1 SGHTA and CDR2 FQGNSA. For the CDR3, the DNA is TGTGCCAGCAGCTTAGGGGGACATAGCAATCAGCCCCAGCATTTT. Its translation is CASSLGGHSNQPQHF. The entire variable domain, with the rest obtained from reference TRBV7-2 and TRBJ1-5, is as follows: GAGVSQSPSNKVTEKGKDVELRCDPISGHTALYWYRQSLGQGLEFLIYFQGNSAPDKSGLPSDRFSAERTGGSVSTLTIQRTQQEDSAVYLCASSLGGHSNQPQHFGDGTRLSIL.

The table lists this clone with a few counts. V and J are TRBV6-1 and TRBJ1-5; 7 positions agree with TRBD1. CDR1 MNHNS and CDR2 SASEGT come from the germline V gene. The CDR3 runs 13 residues. The V gene end was trimmed by 6 bases and the J gene end by 6 bases; junction bases not matched to a gene: 5. The CDR3 region has the DNA TGTGCCAGCAGCACTACAGGGGTTCAGCCCCAGCATTTT. The encoded protein is CASSTTGVQPQHF.

This chain joins TRBV10-3 and TRBJ2-1; 7 bases line up with TRBD2. This CDR3 region has 11 residues. Germline loops: CDR1 ENHRY, CDR2 SYGVKD. With 6 bases clipped from V and 9 bases from J, the junction kept 2 bases outside the gene matches. CDR3 sequence reads: CAIRRESEQFF. The CDR3 region has the DNA TGTGCCATCAGGCGGGAGAGTGAGCAGTTCTTC.

This clone occurred a few times. The V and J genes are TRBV19 and TRBJ2-5, with D possibly TRBD2 on 7 matching bases. CDR3 length: 14 residues. Germline V lookup: CDR1 LNHDA, CDR2 SQIVND (reference sequence). The V end lost 3 bases, the J end lost 5 bases, and 13 bases lay between the germline ends. For the CDR3, the DNA is TGTGCCAGTAGTATGGCGGGGGCCGGGGAGACCCAGTACTTC. Its protein is CASSMAGAGETQYF.

This clone was observed a handful of times. The rearrangement uses TRBV2 and TRBJ1-2; 9 bases line up with TRBD1. Germline V gene data show CDR1 as SNHLY and CDR2 as FYNNEI. There are 13 residues in the CDR3. V shed 11 bases, J shed 8 bases, and the junction held 12 bases outside the gene matches. The CDR3 protein is CAFGDRVIKGYTF. DNA of the CDR3: TGTGCCTTCGGGGACAGGGTAATAAAAGGCTACACCTTC.

This chain connects TRBV4-1 to TRBJ2-3; unclear D gene. Germline values: CDR1 MGHRA, CDR2 YSYEKL. V lost 2 bases to trimming and J lost 3 bases, with 18 bases between them. The CDR3 loop spans 17 amino acids. The CDR3 bases are TGCGCCAGCAGCCAATTATCAAGGCAGGCAAGAACAGATACGCAGTATTTT. Translation: CASSQLSRQARTDTQYF.

This clone has a count of ten or more. This chain connects TRBV4-1 to TRBJ2-3; the D is unclear. Between the trimmed V and J ends, which lost 4 bases and 2 bases, there was a span of 7 bases. CDR3 size: 13 residues. CDR1 and CDR2 from the germline V gene are MGHRA and YSYEKL. CDR3 sequence: CASSLVHTDTQYF. The DNA for the CDR3 is TGCGCCAGCAGCCTAGTTCACACAGATACGCAGTATTTT.

This sequence joins TRBV6-6 and TRBJ2-7; 15 nucleotides line up with TRBD2. The CDR3 consists of 15 residues. V lost 4 bases to trimming and J lost 7 bases; unmatched junction nucleotides: 5. CDR1 and CDR2 from the germline V gene are MNHNY and SVGAGI (reference sequence). The CDR3 bases are TGTGCCAGCAGTTCAGGACTAGCGGGAGGGCCTGAGCAGTACTTC. This sequence encodes CASSSGLAGGPEQYF.

This clone was seen only a few times. The chain is built from TRBV29-1 and TRBJ1-2; D is ambiguous. The CDR3 runs to 13 residues. CDR1 SQVTM and CDR2 ANQGSEA come from the germline V gene. Between the trimmed V and J ends, which lost 5 bases and 8 bases, there was a span of 18 bases. The CDR3 coding sequence is TGCAGCGTTCGGGAACAGCCAGGACGGGGCTACACCTTC. Encoded protein: CSVREQPGRGYTF. Full variable domain (missing parts from reference TRBV29-1 and TRBJ1-2): SAVISQKPSRDICQRGTSLTIQCQVDSQVTMMFWYRQQPGQSLTLIATANQGSEATYESGFVIDKFPISRPNLTFSTLTVSNMSPEDSSIYLCSVREQPGRGYTFGSGTRLTVV.